This TCR beta chain originates from a study of shared clonotypes between healthy human individuals. About the research overall: For every donor, three CD4 naive, three CD4 memory, two CD8 naive and one CD8 memory plates were used.

Repertoires were generated with immunoSEQ multiplex PCR, while TCRdb's copy carries only in-frame clones and drops some. The table has 2,500,000 or so clones, 85% to 95% seen once. CDR3 size: 14 residues. CDR1 and CDR2 from the germline V gene are SGHRS and YFSETQ. V shed 4 bases and J shed 3 bases, with 10 bases lying between them. This clone came up once. V usage is TRBV5-1 and J usage is TRBJ2-2; D possibly uses TRBD1 or TRBD2 (5 bases each). Sequenced: naive CD4+ T cells sorted from blood. Subset noted: CD45RA+ positively selected. This receptor was taken from a man in his late teens or twenties in good health. The CDR3 DNA is TGCGCCAGCAGCCCCCTGGGGGACACCGGGGAGCTGTTTTTT. Protein sequence: CASSPLGDTGELFF.